In this sample, the clone carrying this TCR beta chain turned up a few times. Its specificity is not known. UMIs were added to TCR cDNA along with a universal primer site when it was made by 5'RACE template switching. TCRdb passed the 5' RACE reads through MiXCR, listing each CDR3 protein once. Of around 610,000 distinct CDR3 sequences listed, about 13% are singletons. This record comes from a study of T cells after yellow fever vaccination. Points from the study as a whole: Some clonotypes were seen in both the CD4 and the CD8 compartments. These made up a small share and likely arose from convergent recombination. Abundant bulk-population clonotypes could contaminate the FACS-sorted repertoires.

Trimming at V came to 2 bases and at J to 6 bases, leaving 8 bases not matched to a gene. The length of the CDR3 is 15 residues. Per germline, CDR1 DFQATT and CDR2 SNEGSKA (reference sequence). The clonotype originates from a man aged 30 to 39 who received the YFV17D yellow fever vaccine. The source was PBMCs, collected on the day of the yellow fever booster vaccination. The chain couples TRBV20-1 to TRBJ2-3, with 10 bases aligning to TRBD2. This chain's CDR3 is CSARSRLAGVDTQYF. The CDR3 region has the DNA TGCAGTGCTAGAAGTAGGCTAGCGGGAGTCGATACGCAGTATTTT.